What follows is one T cell receptor (beta chain) and its context. This specimen comes from a study of OX40 agonist ivuxolimab in advanced cancers. Study in general: At around 83% male, the cohort had a mean age of around 56 years, ranging from roughly 20 to 90.

Data came from immunoSEQ multiplex PCR; TCRdb stores just in-frame clones and leaves some out. The data hold tens of thousands of clones, with approximately 90% observed a single time. The origin of this receptor is an adult with an advanced solid tumor such as melanoma, head and neck, liver or kidney cancer. Sequences were derived from CD4+ or CD8+ T cells sorted from blood, sampled in a trial of the OX40 agonist ivuxolimab.

CDR3 nucleotides: TGTGCCAGCAGCTTAGACGCTAGCGGGGCCTACAATGAGCAGTTCTTC. Translation gives CASSLDASGAYNEQFF. The chain employs TRBV11-1 and TRBJ2-1, with 9 bases aligning to TRBD2. In germline, CDR1 is SGHAT, CDR2 FQDESV (reference sequence). Losses at the gene ends were 1 base for V and 2 bases for J; bases not matched to a gene: 3. The CDR3 has 16 residues.